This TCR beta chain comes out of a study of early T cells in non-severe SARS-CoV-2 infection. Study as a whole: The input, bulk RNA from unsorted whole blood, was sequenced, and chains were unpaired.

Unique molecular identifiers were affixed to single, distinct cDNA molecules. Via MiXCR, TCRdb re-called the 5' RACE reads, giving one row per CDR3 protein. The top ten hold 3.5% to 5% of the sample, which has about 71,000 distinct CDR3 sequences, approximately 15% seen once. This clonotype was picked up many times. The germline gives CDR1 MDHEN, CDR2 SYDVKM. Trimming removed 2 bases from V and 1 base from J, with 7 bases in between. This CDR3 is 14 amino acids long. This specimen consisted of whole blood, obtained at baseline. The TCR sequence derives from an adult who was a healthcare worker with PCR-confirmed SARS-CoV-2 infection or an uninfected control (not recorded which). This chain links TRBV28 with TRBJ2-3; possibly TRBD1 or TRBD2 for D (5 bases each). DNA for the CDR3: TGTGCCAGCAGTTTACAGGGAGGCACAGATACGCAGTATTTT. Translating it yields CASSLQGGTDTQYF. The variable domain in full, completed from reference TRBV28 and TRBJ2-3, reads DVKVTQSSRYLVKRTGEKVFLECVQDMDHENMFWYRQDPGLGLRLIYFSYDVKMKEKGDIPEGYSVSREKKERFSLILESASTNQTSMYLCASSLQGGTDTQYFGPGTRLTVL.